A selection of T cell receptor beta chains follows, all from one sample in a study of T cells after yellow fever vaccination. TCRdb processed the 5' RACE reads anew with MiXCR; each CDR3 protein has one entry. The sample has tens of thousands of distinct CDR3 sequences; about 7.7% are singletons. Sequencing used CD8+ T cells sorted from PBMCs, obtained 10 to 11 days after the first yellow fever vaccination. The origin of the receptors is a man aged 18 to 30 who received the YFV17D yellow fever vaccine. CDR3s include the opening cysteine and the closing phenylalanine or tryptophan. D genes are given only for firm matches. Rows give clone size only sometimes, using once, few, many, or a class for an expanded clone.

j_gene | d_gene | v_gene | abundance | CDR3aa | CDR3nt
TRBJ2-1 | TRBD2 | TRBV7-9 | - | CASSSLVRLAGGIEQFF | TGTGCCAGCAGCAGCTTAGTCCGACTAGCGGGGGGTATTGAGCAGTTCTTC
TRBJ2-7 | - | TRBV5-1 | few | CASSLAGTYSEQYF | TGCGCCAGCAGCTTGGCCGGGACATATAGCGAGCAGTACTTC
TRBJ2-1 | TRBD2 | TRBV28 | - | CASCTSGGGYNEQFF | TGTGCCAGCTGTACTAGCGGGGGGGGGTACAATGAGCAGTTCTTC
TRBJ2-7 | - | TRBV6-5 | medium-sized | CASSSPYEQYF | TGTGCCAGCAGTTCCCCCTACGAGCAGTACTTC
TRBJ2-2 | - | TRBV5-4 | - | CASSPGTPRELFF | TGTGCCAGCAGCCCCGGGACGCCTCGGGAGCTGTTTTTT
TRBJ1-1 | - | TRBV29-1 | many | CSAVWRGHTEAFF | TGCAGCGCCGTATGGCGGGGGCACACTGAAGCTTTCTTT
TRBJ2-5 | TRBD2 | TRBV4-1 | many | CASSGLAGVETQYF | TGCGCCAGCAGTGGGCTAGCGGGGGTGGAGACCCAGTACTTC
TRBJ1-1 | - | TRBV7-9 | few | CASSSWTENTEAFF | TGTGCCAGCAGCAGTTGGACAGAGAACACTGAAGCTTTCTTT
TRBJ1-5 | - | TRBV20-1 | many | CSARDLSGAVTLTNQPQHF | TGCAGTGCTAGAGATCTCTCGGGGGCGGTGACGCTAACTAATCAGCCCCAGCATTTT
TRBJ2-7 | - | TRBV20-1 | many | CSALRNRVRTYEQYF | TGCAGTGCCCTTCGAAACAGGGTTCGAACCTACGAGCAGTACTTC
TRBJ2-1 | TRBD2 | TRBV7-2 | - | CASSLTSGDYNEQFF | TGTGCCAGCAGTTTGACTAGCGGGGACTACAATGAGCAGTTCTTC
TRBJ1-5 | - | TRBV15 | many | CATSRVNAQNQPQHF | TGTGCCACCAGCAGAGTAAACGCCCAGAATCAGCCCCAGCATTTT
TRBJ2-1 | - | TRBV4-1 | - | CASSQDELQQFF | TGCGCCAGCAGCCAAGATGAACTGCAGCAGTTCTTC